The clone carrying this T cell receptor beta chain showed up many times. What it binds is unknown. CDR1 is SGHRS and CDR2 is YFSETQ in the germline V gene. V shed 3 bases, J shed 0 bases, and the junction held 2 bases outside the gene matches. The CDR3 has 16 residues. This record belongs to a study of response to subunit inactivated influenza vaccine. One entry per CDR3 protein, called by TCRdb with MiXCR from the RT-PCR reads. The table has about 520,000 distinct CDR3 sequences, approximately 7.2% seen once. General observations from the study: Researchers suggested that each seasonal influenza vaccination recruits few new T cells.

The clonotype comes from a man in his fifties or sixties who received an inactivated influenza vaccine. The V gene is TRBV5-1, the J gene TRBJ1-4, with 10 nucleotides matching TRBD1. Sample: PBMCs from blood, taken 23 months after vaccination. CDR3 residues: CASSYGQGATNEKLFF. Written as DNA, the CDR3 is TGCGCCAGCAGCTATGGACAGGGGGCAACTAATGAAAAACTGTTTTTT.